The 6 T cell receptor beta chains listed next were all sequenced from one sample in a study of T cell clonotyping in hematopoietic cell transplantation. Assay used: immunoSEQ multiplex PCR; TCRdb lists only in-frame clones, some missing. The data show over 10,000 clones, about 91% seen once. The sequencing sample was made of peripheral blood mononuclear cells. The receptors originated from a human donor who either received an allogeneic hematopoietic cell transplant for a myeloid malignancy or was a related donor (not recorded which). Some clones in this sample may be carry-over from other donors' samples.

The chain employs TRBV6-6 and TRBJ1-3; D gene unclear. Germline loops: CDR1 MNHNY, CDR2 SVGAGI (reference sequence). The CDR3 is 13 amino acids. Trimming took off 7 bases at V and 0 bases at J, with 7 bases between the two ends. The CDR3 sequence is CASTPFSGNTIYF. DNA for the CDR3: TGTGCCAGCACCCCATTCTCTGGAAACACCATATATTTT.

The sample holds one count of this clone. The chain uses TRBV7-8 and TRBJ2-5; D call uncertain. The CDR3 runs to 12 residues. Germline V gene sequence: CDR1 SGHVS, CDR2 FQNEAQ. Trimming left V 5 bases short and J 5 bases short, with 9 bases between. The CDR3 bases are TGTGCCAGCAGCAACCCTCGGGAGACCCAGTACTTC. Its protein product is CASSNPRETQYF.

The V and J genes are TRBV6-4 and TRBJ2-5; 7 bases align to TRBD2. The J segment lost 0 bases and the V segment lost 6 bases, leaving 1 base of the junction unmatched. This CDR3 contains 13 residues. From germline, CDR1 is MRHNA and CDR2 SNTAGT. The CDR3 DNA is TGTGCCAGCAGCGCGGGGGACCAAGAGACCCAGTACTTC. Translation: CASSAGDQETQYF.

As DNA, the CDR3 is TGTGCCAGCAGCTCAGGACCACCTGCCCTCAATCAGCCCCAGCATTTT. It specifies CASSSGPPALNQPQHF. The chain combines TRBV5-6 with TRBJ1-5, with D unclear. Per the germline V gene, CDR1 is SGHDT and CDR2 is YYEEEE. With 3 bases removed from V and 3 bases from J, the gap between germline ends came to 16 bases. The CDR3 is 16 amino acids.

V is TRBV2 and J is TRBJ2-1; D uncertain. Germline V gene sequence: CDR1 SNHLY, CDR2 FYNNEI. The length of the CDR3 is 16 residues. V was trimmed by 0 bases and J by 4 bases, leaving 13 bases between them. The CDR3 loop is CASSEAPRGPYNEQFF. The DNA for the CDR3 is TGTGCCAGCAGTGAAGCGCCCCGAGGACCTTACAATGAGCAGTTCTTC.

The chain employs TRBV27 and TRBJ2-3; no reliable D call. This CDR3 region has 13 residues. Germline CDR1 and CDR2: MNHEY and SMNVEV (reference sequence). V gave up 6 bases and J gave up 5 bases, with 12 bases separating them. CDR3 nucleotide sequence: TGTGCCAGCAGATTAGGGAACGGAGATACGCAGTATTTT. Protein sequence: CASRLGNGDTQYF.